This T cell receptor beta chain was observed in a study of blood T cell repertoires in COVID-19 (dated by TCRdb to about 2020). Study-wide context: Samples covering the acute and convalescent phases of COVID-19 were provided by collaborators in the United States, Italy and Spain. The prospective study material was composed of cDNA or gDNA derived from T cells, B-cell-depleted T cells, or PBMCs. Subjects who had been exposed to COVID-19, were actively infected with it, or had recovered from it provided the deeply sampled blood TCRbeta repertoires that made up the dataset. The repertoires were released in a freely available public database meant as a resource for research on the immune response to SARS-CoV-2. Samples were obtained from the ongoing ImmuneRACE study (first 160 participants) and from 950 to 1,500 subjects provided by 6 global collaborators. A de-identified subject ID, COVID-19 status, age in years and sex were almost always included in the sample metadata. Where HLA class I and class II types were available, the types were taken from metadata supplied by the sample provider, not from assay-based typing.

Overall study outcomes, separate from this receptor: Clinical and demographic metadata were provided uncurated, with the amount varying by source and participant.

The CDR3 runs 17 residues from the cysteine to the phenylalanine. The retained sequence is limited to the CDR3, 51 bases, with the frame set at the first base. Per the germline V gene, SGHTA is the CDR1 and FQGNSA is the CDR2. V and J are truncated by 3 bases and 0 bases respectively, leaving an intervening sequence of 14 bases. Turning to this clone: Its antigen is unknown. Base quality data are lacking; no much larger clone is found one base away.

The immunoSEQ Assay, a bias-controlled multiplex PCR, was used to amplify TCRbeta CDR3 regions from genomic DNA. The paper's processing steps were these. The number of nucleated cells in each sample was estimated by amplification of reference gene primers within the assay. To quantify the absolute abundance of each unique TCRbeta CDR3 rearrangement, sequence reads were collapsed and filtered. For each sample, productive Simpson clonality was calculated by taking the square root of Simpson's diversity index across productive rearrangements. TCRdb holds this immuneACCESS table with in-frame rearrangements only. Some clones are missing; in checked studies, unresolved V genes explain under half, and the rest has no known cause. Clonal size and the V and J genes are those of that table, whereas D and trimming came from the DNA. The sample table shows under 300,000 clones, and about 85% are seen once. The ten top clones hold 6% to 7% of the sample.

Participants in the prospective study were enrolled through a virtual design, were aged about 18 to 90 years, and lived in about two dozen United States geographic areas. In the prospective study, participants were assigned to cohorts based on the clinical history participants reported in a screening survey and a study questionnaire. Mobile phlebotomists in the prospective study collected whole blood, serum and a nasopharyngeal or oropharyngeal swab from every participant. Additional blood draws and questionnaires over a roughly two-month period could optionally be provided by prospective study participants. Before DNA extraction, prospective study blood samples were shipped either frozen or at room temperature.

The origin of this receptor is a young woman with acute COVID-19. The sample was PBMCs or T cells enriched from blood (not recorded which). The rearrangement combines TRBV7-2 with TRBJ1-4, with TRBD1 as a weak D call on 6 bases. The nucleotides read TGTGCCAGCAGCTTCCCCCGGACAGAAGCAACTAATGAAAAACTGTTTTTT. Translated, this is CASSFPRTEATNEKLFF.